This TCR beta chain was profiled in a study of OX40 agonist ivuxolimab in advanced cancers. Study-wide points: It was not determined which antigens were specifically recognized by the peripheral T cells that had undergone clonal expansion.

TCRdb's table, derived via immunoSEQ multiplex PCR, lists solely in-frame clones and lacks some. Among tens of thousands of clones listed, 86% were seen once. About this clone itself: Its target is unknown.

Here the sequenced sample was CD4+ or CD8+ T cells sorted from blood, taken in a trial of the OX40 agonist ivuxolimab. This receptor was identified in an adult with an advanced solid tumor such as melanoma, head and neck, liver or kidney cancer.

The CDR3 here is CASSKRGQGDNEQFF. The CDR3, as DNA: TGTGCCAGCAGTAAAAGAGGGCAGGGGGACAATGAGCAGTTCTTC. The genes are TRBV2 and TRBJ2-1; 7 bases match TRBD1. This CDR3 comprises 15 residues. With 5 bases clipped from V and 5 bases from J, the junction kept 9 bases outside the gene matches. Looked up from germline, CDR1 is SNHLY and CDR2 is FYNNEI. Complete variable domain (other parts from reference TRBV2 and TRBJ2-1): EPEVTQTPSHQVTQMGQEVILRCVPISNHLYFYWYRQILGQKVEFLVSFYNNEISEKSEIFDDQFSVERPDGSNFTLKIRSTKLEDSAMYFCASSKRGQGDNEQFFGPGTRLTVL.